This TCR beta chain was recovered during a study of T cell responses to AZD1222 COVID-19 vaccine. Study observations and caveats: With dominance at 160-218 and 743-854, vaccine-associated CD4 TCRs spanned spike. No repertoire was sampled before or during the peak T cell response, only after it. Reportedly, close to half of spike-specific TCRs are directed against unmutated variant regions.

Data came from immunoSEQ multiplex PCR; TCRdb stores just in-frame clones and leaves some out. The sample contains some 71,000 clones, roughly 84% of which appear only once. On this clone itself: The target antigen is unknown.

The V end lost 2 bases, the J end lost 9 bases, and 20 bases lay between the germline ends. Germline-derived CDR1 and CDR2 are MNHNS and SASEGT. CDR3 size: 17 residues. This sample comprised peripheral blood, obtained on day 0 of AZD1222 vaccination. The sequence was collected from an adult in good health. This chain links TRBV6-1 with TRBJ1-6; D is possibly TRBD1 (6 bases). The chain's CDR3 is CASSEYGSGTQSSPLHF. The DNA of the CDR3 is TGTGCCAGCAGTGAATATGGGAGCGGGACACAGTCTTCACCCCTCCACTTT.